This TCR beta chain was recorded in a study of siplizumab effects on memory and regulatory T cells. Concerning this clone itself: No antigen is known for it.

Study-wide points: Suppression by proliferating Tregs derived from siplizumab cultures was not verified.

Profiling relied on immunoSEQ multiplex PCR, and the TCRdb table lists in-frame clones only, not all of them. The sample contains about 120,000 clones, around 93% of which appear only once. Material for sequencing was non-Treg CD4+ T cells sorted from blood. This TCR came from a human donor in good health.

The CDR3 region is CASSVQGGGTYEQYF. The CDR3 DNA reads as TGCGCCAGCAGCGTACAGGGCGGCGGAACCTACGAGCAGTACTTC. The J gene is TRBJ2-7, the V gene TRBV5-1, with a tentative D call TRBD1 (6 bases). V was pared by 4 bases and J by 2 bases, with 16 bases between. The CDR3 is made up of 15 amino acids. Per germline, CDR1 SGHRS and CDR2 YFSETQ.